The entry below describes one T cell receptor beta chain. Its antigen has not been determined. No much larger clone is present one base from it, and per-base qualities are unavailable. The library was generated by the immunoSEQ multiplex PCR assay. For the multiplex PCR, a mixture combining 60 forward primers for TCR Vbeta segments and 13 reverse primers for TCR Jbeta segments was used. Amplification of the CDR3 region of rearranged TCR beta genes was performed with a multiplex PCR assay on genomic DNA. On the Illumina HiSeq System, the amplified TCR beta libraries were sequenced as 87-base-pair reads. The original methods were these. A later analysis counted approximately 74 million unique TCR beta chains across the 666 repertoires, and around 9.9 million of these chains were shared by at least two donors. Raw reads were error-corrected and collapsed into unique sequences with a nearest-neighbor algorithm that merged closely related sequences to remove PCR and sequencing errors. Alignment of CDR3 sequences to IMGT reference sequences was used to assign V, D and J gene segments. Each retained sequence needed at least a six-nucleotide match to both a V gene segment and a J gene segment. A rearrangement was called productive if the CDR3 had no stop codons and remained in frame with V and J, and every other rearrangement was called non-productive. Following IMGT convention, CDR3 was defined as the stretch from the second conserved V-encoded cysteine up to the conserved J-encoded phenylalanine. Sequences without an unambiguous match to a single V gene segment were excluded from the earlier analysis of about 600 of the donors. An earlier analysis of 587 of the donors classified V segments as functional when productive rearrangements were above 56.7% and as segregating when the standard deviation between donors was above 5%. A statistical classification framework was built for diagnosing cytomegalovirus status from the catalog of TCR beta chain sequences. A later analysis assigned V and J genes by comparing TCR nucleotide sequences with IMGT/GENE-DB human TR gene sequences. In a later analysis, CDR3 sequences and most-parsimonious VDJ recombination scenarios were assigned using the TCRdist pipeline. A later analysis defined each TCR beta chain by its CDR3 amino acid sequence plus V-gene family, and excluded reads lacking a unique V-gene family. As a way to deal with suspected cross-contamination and a sequencing artifact, a later analysis dropped 640 or so nucleotide sequences that were highly shared and had low generation probability. For each public chain, a later analysis derived a clonal expansion index from normalized ranks of inferred template counts within each repertoire. A later analysis computed generation probabilities with a VDJ recombination model fitted to out-of-frame rearrangements, and checked the results against IGoR. In a later analysis, TCR-TCR, TCR-HLA and TCR-CMV co-occurrence was scored with hypergeometric tests, and a repertoire-size bias correction was applied to TCR pairs. In a later analysis, false discovery rates were estimated by permuting HLA or CMV assignments 20 times. In a later analysis, co-occurring TCRs were grouped with DBSCAN, and TCRdist sequence similarity was added when clustering was performed within HLA-allele-positive subsets. Co-occurrence clustering excluded repertoires with fewer than 30,000 or more than 120,000 public chains, plus five with anomalous nucleotide sharing. This immuneACCESS table, as held by TCRdb, lists in-frame sequences with V and J called but not all clones. Of the missing ones, under half trace to an unresolved V gene in checked studies; the others have no known cause. The V and J calls and clone size come from that table; D and trimming were worked out from the DNA. This sample holds about 130,000 clones; around 81% were observed only once. The ten biggest clones cover about 0.76% of the sample.

The source of the sample is a study of cytomegalovirus exposure and HLA in healthy donors (dated by TCRdb to 2016 to 2017). About the investigation overall: An earlier analysis of approximately 550 of the donors reported more than 250 Gb of sequence data and 120 million or so unique TCR beta sequences from some 180 million T cells. About 300 gigabases of sequencing data and 78 million or so unique TCR sequences were included in an early release covering over 600 HLA-typed donors. Because of strong linkage in the cohort, 5 or 6 DR-DQ haplotypes were treated as single units for association and clustering. A separate validation cohort of roughly 130 different subjects was used in addition to the roughly 720-subject first cohort. The study used immunosequencing to profile the T cell repertoires of about 670 subjects and linked those repertoires to cytomegalovirus serostatus. Every repertoire in the discovery cohort had been generated on one and the same sequencing platform. The study was designed to test whether signatures of past pathogen exposure could be identified by cataloging public T cell receptors. To predict cytomegalovirus infection status, the study brought together high-throughput TCR immunosequencing, statistical association of individual TCRs with disease status, and machine learning. In an earlier analysis of around 540 of the donors, high-throughput TCR beta sequencing was used to judge whether each TCR beta V gene segment behaved as functional or pseudogenic. Typing coverage varied by locus: roughly 620-640 donors for A, B, C, DRB1 and DQB1; 500 to 550 for DQA1; 600 to 610 for DPA1; fewer than 480 for DPB1. Among roughly 400 genotyped donors of the cohort, an average of about 240,000 unique TCR beta nucleotide sequences was sequenced per donor, of which approximately 18% were non-productive. A later genetic analysis took genome-wide SNP genotypes for about three fifths of the 666 donors and used that subset as a discovery cohort. HLA typing included class I and class II loci at four-digit resolution. A later analysis re-examined previously published TCR beta repertoires from 600 to 700 donors and added high-resolution HLA genotyping to investigate patterns of TCR occurrence. Among the roughly 400 genotyped donors, around 81% belonged to the genetic ancestry cluster associated with self-reported Caucasian donors. Rather than drawing on any new phenotypic data, the later analysis identified candidate immune exposures from TCR beta sequences and the way those sequences occurred across donors. Alongside the repertoire data, information on donor age, sex, ethnicity and CMV serostatus was compiled.

Results the study describes overall, beyond this receptor: The cohort was sequenced for TCR beta chains only, and without alpha or paired-chain data the features that could be detected were limited. A few of the identified cytomegalovirus-associated TCR beta chains were confirmed in vitro to be specific for cytomegalovirus antigens. In an earlier analysis of fewer than 750 of the donors, most TCR beta V segments were observed in productive rearrangements about 90% or about 30% of the time, broadly matching IMGT annotations. Linkage disequilibrium might explain the correlated functional status among segregating V segments, but an unknown experimental factor could not be ruled out. Roughly uniform sequencing depth across donors was assumed in presence/absence analyses, although this assumption may not hold. A further reported finding was that TCR beta sequences accurately predicted the HLA-A and HLA-B alleles for most subjects in the first cohort. Because HLA typing was missing for some donors at each locus, association tests included only the typed subset. In a later analysis, the rate of TCR association differed among HLA loci, with DRB1 alleles having the most associated TCRs and HLA-C alleles having the fewest. A later analysis reported that several top co-occurrence clusters appeared linked to parvovirus B19, influenza, CMV and Epstein-Barr virus. Some IMGT-functional V segments, including TRBV6-2 and TRBV6-3, could not be told apart with the 87-base-pair reads, so those segments were excluded. Most CMV-associated TCR beta chains appeared to be HLA-restricted in a later analysis, and the HLA associations seemed to be driven largely by CMV exposure. The only immune exposure information available for the cohort was CMV serostatus. A later genetic analysis reported fewer N-insertions in productive TCRs among donors in an Asian-associated ancestry cluster than the roughly 670-donor mean. In a later genetic analysis, a missense DCLRE1C variant was associated with V-gene and J-gene trimming of TCR beta chains, and the association was replicated in an independent cohort. The classifier was reported to diagnose cytomegalovirus status with high specificity and sensitivity in both the original cohort and the validation cohort. Most TCR sequences were seen in very few donors, while some public TCRs were found in many individuals. The study gave a list of about 170 TCR beta chains associated with cytomegalovirus. Because counts were too low, approximately 15 rarely observed V segments, including chromosome 9 orphons, were excluded from the earlier analysis of 587 of the donors. When HLA alleles, especially DR and DQ, strongly co-occurred, attributing TCR associations to individual alleles was difficult. A later analysis found that HLA-associated TCR beta chains were more clonally expanded and had lower generation probabilities than equally common non-associated chains. It was suggested by the authors that the approach could potentially be generalized to other disease states and immunological phenotypes. In a later analysis, some 17,000 TCR beta sequences were associated with specific HLA alleles at a false discovery rate of 0.05. The sequencing pipeline was judged likely to have produced a cluster of highly shared sequence variants as a technical artifact.

Germline trimming: 4 bases from V, 6 bases from J; junction bases outside gene matches: 9. CDR1 SGHDN and CDR2 FVKESK are derived from the germline V gene. Measured from the cysteine to the phenylalanine, the CDR3 is 14 residues long. Left in the record is the CDR3 DNA by itself, 42 bases read in frame from the first base. The cohort consisted of more than 650 healthy bone marrow donors. All cohort members were sampled while nominally healthy, although unrecorded immune exposures were likely present. The donor tested CMV seronegative, placing the donor among the roughly 340 seronegative members of the cohort. Every donor gave a peripheral blood sample, and the peripheral blood mononuclear cells from that sample were used for TCR beta sequencing. Genomic DNA extraction from the blood cell samples was performed with the Qiagen DNeasy Blood Extraction Kit.

Sequenced sample: PBMCs. The sequence is built from TRBV14 and TRBJ2-7, and TRBD2 aligns with 7 junction nucleotides. The clonotype comes from a man aged 18-30 years in good health and CMV-seronegative. The DNA reads as follows: TGTGCCAGCAGCCCGGGAGGAGGGATCCTCGAGCAGTACTTC. Its translation reads: CASSPGGGILEQYF.